This T cell receptor beta chain came from a study of blood T cell repertoires in COVID-19. Study-level background: Samples representing acute and convalescent COVID-19 were sourced from the United States, Italy and Spain.

TCRdb keeps only in-frame clones here, not all; method: immunoSEQ multiplex PCR. Of about 200,000 clones in the sample, approximately 90% are singletons; the top ten hold around 5.7%. V lost 5 bases and J lost 10; bases outside the gene matches: 8. This CDR3 region has 15 residues. In germline, CDR1 is MNHEY, CDR2 SVGEGT. This clone was found once. The sequence derives from an elderly man with acute or convalescent COVID-19. The chain joins TRBV6-2 or TRBV6-3 to TRBJ2-1; 13 bases fit TRBD2. The sequencing sample was made of peripheral blood. This chain's CDR3 is CASSPGLAGVHEQFF. The CDR3 DNA is TGTGCCAGCAGTCCCGGACTAGCGGGAGTTCACGAGCAGTTCTTC.